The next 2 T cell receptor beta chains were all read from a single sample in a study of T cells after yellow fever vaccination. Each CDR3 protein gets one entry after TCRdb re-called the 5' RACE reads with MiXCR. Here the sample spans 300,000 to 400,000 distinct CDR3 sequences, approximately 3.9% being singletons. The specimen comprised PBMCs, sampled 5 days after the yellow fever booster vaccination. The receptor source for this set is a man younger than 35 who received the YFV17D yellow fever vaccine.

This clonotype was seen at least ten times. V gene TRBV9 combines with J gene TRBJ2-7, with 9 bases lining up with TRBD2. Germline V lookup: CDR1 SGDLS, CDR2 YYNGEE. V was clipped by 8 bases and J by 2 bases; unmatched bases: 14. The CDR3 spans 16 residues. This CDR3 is CARTLAGAIITYEQYV. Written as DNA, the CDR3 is TGTGCCAGGACCTTAGCGGGGGCGATTATAACCTACGAGCAGTACGTC.

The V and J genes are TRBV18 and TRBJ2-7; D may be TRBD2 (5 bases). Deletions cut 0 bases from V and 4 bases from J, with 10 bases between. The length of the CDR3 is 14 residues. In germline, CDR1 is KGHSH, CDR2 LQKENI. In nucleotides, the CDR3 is TGTGCCAGCTCACCACCGGTGCGGGCTTACGAGCAGTACTTC. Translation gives CASSPPVRAYEQYF.